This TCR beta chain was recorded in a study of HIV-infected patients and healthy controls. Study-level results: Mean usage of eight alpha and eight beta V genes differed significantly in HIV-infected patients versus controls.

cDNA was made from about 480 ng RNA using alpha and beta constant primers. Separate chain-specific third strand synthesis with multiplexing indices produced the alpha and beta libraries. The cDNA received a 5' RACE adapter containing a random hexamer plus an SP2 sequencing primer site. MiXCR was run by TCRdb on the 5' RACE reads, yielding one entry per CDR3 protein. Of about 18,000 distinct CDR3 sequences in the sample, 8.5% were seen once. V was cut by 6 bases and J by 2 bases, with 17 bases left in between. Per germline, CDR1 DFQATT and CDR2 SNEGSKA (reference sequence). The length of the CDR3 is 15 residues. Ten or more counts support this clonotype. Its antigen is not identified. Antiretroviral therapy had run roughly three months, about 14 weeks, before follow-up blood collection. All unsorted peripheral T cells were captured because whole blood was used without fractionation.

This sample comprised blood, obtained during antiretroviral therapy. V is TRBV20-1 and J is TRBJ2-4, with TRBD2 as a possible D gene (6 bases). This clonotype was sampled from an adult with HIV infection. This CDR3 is CSANPSEESKNIQYF. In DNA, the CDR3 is TGCAGTGCCAACCCTAGCGAAGAGTCCAAAAACATTCAGTACTTC.